This TCR beta chain was identified in a study of PD-L1 blockade in urothelial cancer. Turning to the study itself: Atezolizumab was started by patients in 2014 at 1,200 mg intravenously every 3 weeks. Blood underwent analysis 3 weeks (second dose) and 6 weeks after treatment began.

Germline lookup yields CDR1 SEHNR and CDR2 FQNEAQ (reference sequence). This CDR3 comprises 12 residues. The V and J ends lost 5 bases and 8 bases respectively, with 9 bases between them. Time point meaning: peripheral blood 6 weeks after treatment start. The patients had locally advanced or metastatic urothelial carcinoma. This clone appeared a few times. TCRdb's table, derived via immunoSEQ multiplex PCR, lists solely in-frame clones and lacks some. Seen here are about 48,000 clones, around 85% observed once, and the top ten hold roughly a tenth. The V call is TRBV7-9, the J call TRBJ1-4; D remains ambiguous. The receptor was isolated from a man in his 60s with urothelial cancer. The specimen comprised PBMCs, sampled around atezolizumab (anti-PD-L1) treatment. For the CDR3, the DNA is TGTGCCAGCAGCAAAGTGCGGGAAAAACTGTTTTTT. Amino acids: CASSKVREKLFF. Combining the CDR3 with reference TRBV7-9 and TRBJ1-4 gives the whole variable domain DTGVSQNPRHKITKRGQNVTFRCDPISEHNRLYWYRQTLGQGPEFLTYFQNEAQLEKSRLLSDRFSAERPKGSFSTLEIQRTEQGDSAMYLCASSKVREKLFFGSGTQLSVL.